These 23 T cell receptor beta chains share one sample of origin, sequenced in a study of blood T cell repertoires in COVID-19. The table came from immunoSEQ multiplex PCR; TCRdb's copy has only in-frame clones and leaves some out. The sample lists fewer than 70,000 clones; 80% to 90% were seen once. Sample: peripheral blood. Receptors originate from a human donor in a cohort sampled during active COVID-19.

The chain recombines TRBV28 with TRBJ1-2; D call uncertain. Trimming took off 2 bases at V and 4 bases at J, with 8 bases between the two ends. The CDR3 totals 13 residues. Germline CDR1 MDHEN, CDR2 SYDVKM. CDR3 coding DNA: TGTGCCAGCAGTTTAAGAGGGCGCTATGGCTACACCTTC. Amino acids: CASSLRGRYGYTF.

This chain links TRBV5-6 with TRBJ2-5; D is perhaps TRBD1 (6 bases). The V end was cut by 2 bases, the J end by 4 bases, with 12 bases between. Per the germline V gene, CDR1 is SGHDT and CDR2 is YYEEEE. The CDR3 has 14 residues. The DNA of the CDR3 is TGTGCCAGCAGCTTTTCAGGGGTGCCAGAGACCCAGTACTTC. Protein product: CASSFSGVPETQYF.

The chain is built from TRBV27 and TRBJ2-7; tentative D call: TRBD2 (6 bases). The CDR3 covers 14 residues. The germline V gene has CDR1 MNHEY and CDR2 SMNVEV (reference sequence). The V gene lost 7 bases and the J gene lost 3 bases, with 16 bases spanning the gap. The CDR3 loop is CASTTGTGSYEQYF. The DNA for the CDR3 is TGTGCCAGCACAACCGGGACTGGGAGCTACGAGCAGTACTTC.

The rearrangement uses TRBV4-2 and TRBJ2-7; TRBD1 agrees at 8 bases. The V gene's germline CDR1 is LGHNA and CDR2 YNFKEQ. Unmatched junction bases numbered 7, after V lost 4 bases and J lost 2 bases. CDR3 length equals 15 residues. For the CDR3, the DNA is TGTGCCAGCAGCCGCCCGGGACAGGCGACCTACGAGCAGTACTTC. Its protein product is CASSRPGQATYEQYF.

CDR3 residues: CASSQSGRLQETQYF. The DNA of the CDR3 is TGTGCCAGCAGCCAATCGGGCAGACTACAAGAGACCCAGTACTTC. The chain combines TRBV7-6 with TRBJ2-5, with D maybe TRBD2 (5 bases). CDR1 is SGHVS and CDR2 is FNYEAQ in the germline V gene. The CDR3 is 15 amino acids. With 5 bases removed from V and 2 bases from J, the gap between germline ends came to 15 bases.

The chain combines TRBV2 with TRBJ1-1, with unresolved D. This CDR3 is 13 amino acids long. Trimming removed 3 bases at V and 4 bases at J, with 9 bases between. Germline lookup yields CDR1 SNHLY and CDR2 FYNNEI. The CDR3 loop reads CASSDGAGTEAFF. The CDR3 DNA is TGTGCCAGCAGTGACGGAGCTGGCACTGAAGCTTTCTTT. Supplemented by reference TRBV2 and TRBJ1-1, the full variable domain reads EPEVTQTPSHQVTQMGQEVILRCVPISNHLYFYWYRQILGQKVEFLVSFYNNEISEKSEIFDDQFSVERPDGSNFTLKIRSTKLEDSAMYFCASSDGAGTEAFFGQGTRLTVV.

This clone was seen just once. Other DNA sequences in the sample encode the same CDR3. The CDR3 DNA sequence: TGTGCCAGCAGCTTAGCGAGCGGGAGGGCCTCCTACGAGCAGTACTTC. It specifies CASSLASGRASYEQYF. The V call is TRBV7-2, the J call TRBJ2-7; 10 nucleotides match TRBD2. The CDR3 contains 16 residues. In germline, CDR1 is SGHTA, CDR2 FQGNSA. Trimming at V came to 0 bases and at J to 0 bases, leaving 2 bases not matched to a gene.

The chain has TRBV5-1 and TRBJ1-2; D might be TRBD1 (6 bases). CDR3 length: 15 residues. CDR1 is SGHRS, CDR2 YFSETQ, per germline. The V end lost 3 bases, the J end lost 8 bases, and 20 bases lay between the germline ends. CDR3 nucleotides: TGCGCCAGCAGCTCCGGTACAGGGTATCTAGACGGCTACACCTTC. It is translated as CASSSGTGYLDGYTF.

CDR3 sequence (DNA): TGTGCCACCAGCAGAAGACCGGGACAGGGAGGAAACACCATATATTTT. Translation gives CATSRRPGQGGNTIYF. The V call is TRBV15, the J call TRBJ1-3, with 9 bases identical to TRBD1. V lost 2 bases, J lost 4 bases, and 6 bases stayed unmatched. Germline V gene sequence: CDR1 LNHNV, CDR2 YYDKDF (reference sequence). The CDR3 has 16 residues. Full variable domain (missing parts from reference TRBV15 and TRBJ1-3): DAMVIQNPRYQVTQFGKPVTLSCSQTLNHNVMYWYQQKSSQAPKLLFHYYDKDFNNEADTPDNFQSRRPNTSFCFLDIRSPGLGDTAMYLCATSRRPGQGGNTIYFGEGSWLTVV.

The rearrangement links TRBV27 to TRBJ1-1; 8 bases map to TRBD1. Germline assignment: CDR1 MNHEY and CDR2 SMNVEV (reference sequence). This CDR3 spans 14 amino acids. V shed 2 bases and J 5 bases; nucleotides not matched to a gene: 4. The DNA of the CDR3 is TGTGCCAGCAGTTTAGCAGGGGGCAGGACTGAAGCTTTCTTT. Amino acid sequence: CASSLAGGRTEAFF.

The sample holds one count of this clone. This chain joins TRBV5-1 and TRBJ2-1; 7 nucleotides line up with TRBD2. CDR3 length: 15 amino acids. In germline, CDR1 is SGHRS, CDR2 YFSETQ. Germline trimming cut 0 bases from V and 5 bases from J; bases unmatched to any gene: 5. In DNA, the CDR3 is TGCGCCAGCAGCTTGGCCCCGGGACTACACAATGAGCAGTTCTTC. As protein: CASSLAPGLHNEQFF.

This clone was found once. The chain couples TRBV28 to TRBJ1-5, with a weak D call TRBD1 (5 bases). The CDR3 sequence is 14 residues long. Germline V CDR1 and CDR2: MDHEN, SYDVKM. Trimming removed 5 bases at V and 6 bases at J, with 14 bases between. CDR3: CASSKQGRSQPQHF. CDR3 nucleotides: TGTGCCAGCAGTAAGCAGGGTCGGAGTCAGCCCCAGCATTTT. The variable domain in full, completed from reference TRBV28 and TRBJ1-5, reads DVKVTQSSRYLVKRTGEKVFLECVQDMDHENMFWYRQDPGLGLRLIYFSYDVKMKEKGDIPEGYSVSREKKERFSLILESASTNQTSMYLCASSKQGRSQPQHFGDGTRLSIL.

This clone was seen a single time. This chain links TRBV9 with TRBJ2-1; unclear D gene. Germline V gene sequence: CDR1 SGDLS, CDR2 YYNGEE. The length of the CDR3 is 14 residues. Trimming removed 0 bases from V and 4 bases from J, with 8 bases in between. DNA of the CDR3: TGTGCCAGCAGCGTAGAGGCGACTTACAATGAGCAGTTCTTC. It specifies CASSVEATYNEQFF.

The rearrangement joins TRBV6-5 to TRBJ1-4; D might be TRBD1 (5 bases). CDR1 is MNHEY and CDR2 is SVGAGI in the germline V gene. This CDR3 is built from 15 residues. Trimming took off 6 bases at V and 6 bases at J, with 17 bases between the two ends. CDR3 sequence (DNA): TGTGCCAGCAGGGCAAGGAGGAGGGGAGATGAAAAACTGTTTTTT. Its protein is CASRARRRGDEKLFF.

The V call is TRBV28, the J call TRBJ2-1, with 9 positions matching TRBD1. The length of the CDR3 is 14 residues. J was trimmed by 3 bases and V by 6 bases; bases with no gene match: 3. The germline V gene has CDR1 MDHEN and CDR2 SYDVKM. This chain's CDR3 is CASRGTGYYNEQFF. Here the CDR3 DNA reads TGTGCCAGCAGAGGGACAGGGTACTACAATGAGCAGTTCTTC.

This CDR3 is CASSCYRDTCEQYF. DNA for the CDR3: TGTGCCAGCAGCTGCTACCGGGACACCTGCGAGCAGTACTTC. The chain is built from TRBV28 and TRBJ2-7; perhaps TRBD1 as D (6 bases). CDR1 and CDR2 (germline): MDHEN, SYDVKM. V lost 6 bases and J lost 6, with 18 bases in between. This CDR3 spans 14 amino acids. Combining the CDR3 with reference TRBV28 and TRBJ2-7 gives the whole variable domain DVKVTQSSRYLVKRTGEKVFLECVQDMDHENMFWYRQDPGLGLRLIYFSYDVKMKEKGDIPEGYSVSREKKERFSLILESASTNQTSMYLCASSCYRDTCEQYFGPGTRLTVT.

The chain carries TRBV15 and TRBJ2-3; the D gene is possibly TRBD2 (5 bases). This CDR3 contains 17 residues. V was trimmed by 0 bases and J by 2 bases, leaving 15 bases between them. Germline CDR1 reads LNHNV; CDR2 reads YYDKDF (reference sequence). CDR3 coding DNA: TGTGCCACCAGCAGAGATCGAGCCACTAGTCACACAGATACGCAGTATTTT. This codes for CATSRDRATSHTDTQYF.

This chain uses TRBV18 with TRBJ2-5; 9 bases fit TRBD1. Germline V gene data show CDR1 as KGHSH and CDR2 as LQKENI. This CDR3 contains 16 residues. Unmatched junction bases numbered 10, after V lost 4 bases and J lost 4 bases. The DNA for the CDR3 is TGTGCCAGCTCACGAATGTCGGGACAGGGCGGAGAGACCCAGTACTTC. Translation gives CASSRMSGQGGETQYF. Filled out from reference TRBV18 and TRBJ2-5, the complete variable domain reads NAGVMQNPRHLVRRRGQEARLRCSPMKGHSHVYWYRQLPEEGLKFMVYLQKENIIDESGMPKERFSAEFPKEGPSILRIQQVVRGDSAAYFCASSRMSGQGGETQYFGPGTRLLVL.

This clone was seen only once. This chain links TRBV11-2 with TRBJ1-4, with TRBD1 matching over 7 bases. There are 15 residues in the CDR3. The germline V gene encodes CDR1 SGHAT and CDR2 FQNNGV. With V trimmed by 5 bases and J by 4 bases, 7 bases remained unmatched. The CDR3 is CASSPGTANNEKLFF. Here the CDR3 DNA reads TGTGCCAGCAGCCCAGGGACAGCTAATAATGAAAAACTGTTTTTT.

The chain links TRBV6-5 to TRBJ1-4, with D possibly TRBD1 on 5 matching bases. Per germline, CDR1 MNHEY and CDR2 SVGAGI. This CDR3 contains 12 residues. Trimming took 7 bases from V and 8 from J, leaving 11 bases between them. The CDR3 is CASTRAGEKLFF. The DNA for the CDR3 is TGTGCCAGCACCAGGGCGGGAGAAAAACTGTTTTTT.

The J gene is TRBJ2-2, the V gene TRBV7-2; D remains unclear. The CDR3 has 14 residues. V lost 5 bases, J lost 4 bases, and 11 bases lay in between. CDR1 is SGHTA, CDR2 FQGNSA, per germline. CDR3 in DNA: TGTGCCAGCAGCCCCCCAGGCCTCACCGGGGAGCTGTTTTTT. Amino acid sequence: CASSPPGLTGELFF.

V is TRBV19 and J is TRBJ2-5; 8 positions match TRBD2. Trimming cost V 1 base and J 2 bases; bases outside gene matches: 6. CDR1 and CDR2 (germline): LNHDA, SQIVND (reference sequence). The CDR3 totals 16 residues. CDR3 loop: CASSIGSGGRQETQYF. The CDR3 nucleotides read TGTGCCAGTAGTATAGGGAGCGGGGGCCGTCAAGAGACCCAGTACTTC.

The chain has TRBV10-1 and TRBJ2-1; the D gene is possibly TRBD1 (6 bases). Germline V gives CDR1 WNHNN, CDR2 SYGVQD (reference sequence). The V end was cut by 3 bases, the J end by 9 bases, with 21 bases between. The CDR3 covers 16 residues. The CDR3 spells CASSEKAGATLGEQFF. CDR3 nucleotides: TGCGCCAGCAGTGAAAAGGCAGGGGCAACACTGGGTGAGCAGTTCTTC.